The sequence of this T cell receptor beta chain was determined in a study of identical twins. Each CDR3 protein is one row after TCRdb ran MiXCR on the 5' RACE reads. The sample holds about 240,000 distinct CDR3 sequences, roughly 12% seen once. Regarding the study as a whole: Beta clonotypes that were abundant in cord blood contained fewer insertions, a pattern absent from memory repertoires. Recombination models fit unrelated individuals' TCR alpha sharing but underestimated twins'. Zero-insertion findings could be partly confounded by invariant cells (MAIT and iNKT cells).

V shed 6 bases and J shed 3 bases, with 19 bases lying between them. Germline V gene lookup returns CDR1 SGHRS and CDR2 YFSETQ. The CDR3 runs to 15 residues. This clonotype was observed a handful of times. Its antigen remains unknown. The data also belong to a second study, concerning yellow fever vaccine responses in identical twins. That paper states: Reportedly, twins' vaccine T cell responses looked partly convergent and partly personalized.

This chain connects TRBV5-1 to TRBJ2-7, with D possibly called TRBD1 or TRBD2 (6 bases each). Sequencing used memory (CD45RO+) T cells sorted from blood. The origin of this receptor is a woman between 18 and 29 years old in good health. Here the CDR3 DNA reads TGCGCCAGCACGGGACTTCCCGGGGGCAACTACGAGCAGTACTTC. As protein: CASTGLPGGNYEQYF.